The entry below describes one TCR beta chain. Its antigen is undetermined. The data originate from a study of OX40 agonist ivuxolimab in advanced cancers. Study information: Three dose-escalation patients had partial responses: one with hepatocellular carcinoma and two with cutaneous melanoma.

Germline values: CDR1 ENHRY, CDR2 SYGVKD. V gave up 0 bases and J gave up 0 bases, with 0 bases separating them. This CDR3 is built from 14 residues. Whole-study results and caveats: Blood T cells, both CD4+ and CD8+, expanded clonally by week 6 at 0.1 to 3.0 mg/kg. Averaged across samples, CD8+ T cells carried more expanded clones than CD4+ did.

Peripheral blood came from all dose cohorts at three timepoints. Clones were read by immunoSEQ multiplex PCR, and TCRdb kept only the in-frame ones, dropping some. The sample has 84,000 or so clones, just over 90% seen once. The chain links TRBV10-3 to TRBJ2-6; no firm D call. Source: CD4+ or CD8+ T cells sorted from blood, taken in a trial of the OX40 agonist ivuxolimab. This clonotype was sampled from an adult with an advanced solid tumor such as melanoma, head and neck, liver or kidney cancer. CDR3 nucleotide sequence: TGTGCCATCAGTGAGTCCTCTGGGGCCAACGTCCTGACTTTC. Encoded protein: CAISESSGANVLTF.